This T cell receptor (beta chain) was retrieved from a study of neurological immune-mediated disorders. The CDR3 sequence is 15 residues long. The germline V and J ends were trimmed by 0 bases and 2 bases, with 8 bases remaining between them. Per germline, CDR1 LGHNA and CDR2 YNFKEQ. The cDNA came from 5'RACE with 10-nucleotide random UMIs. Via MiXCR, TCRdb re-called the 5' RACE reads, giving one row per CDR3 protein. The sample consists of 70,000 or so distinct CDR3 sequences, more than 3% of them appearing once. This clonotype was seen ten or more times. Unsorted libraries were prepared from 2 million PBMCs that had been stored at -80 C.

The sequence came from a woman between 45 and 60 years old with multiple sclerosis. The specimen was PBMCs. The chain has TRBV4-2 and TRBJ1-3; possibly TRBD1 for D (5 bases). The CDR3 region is CASSQERQTGNTIYF. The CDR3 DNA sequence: TGTGCCAGCAGCCAAGAGCGACAGACTGGAAACACCATATATTTT.